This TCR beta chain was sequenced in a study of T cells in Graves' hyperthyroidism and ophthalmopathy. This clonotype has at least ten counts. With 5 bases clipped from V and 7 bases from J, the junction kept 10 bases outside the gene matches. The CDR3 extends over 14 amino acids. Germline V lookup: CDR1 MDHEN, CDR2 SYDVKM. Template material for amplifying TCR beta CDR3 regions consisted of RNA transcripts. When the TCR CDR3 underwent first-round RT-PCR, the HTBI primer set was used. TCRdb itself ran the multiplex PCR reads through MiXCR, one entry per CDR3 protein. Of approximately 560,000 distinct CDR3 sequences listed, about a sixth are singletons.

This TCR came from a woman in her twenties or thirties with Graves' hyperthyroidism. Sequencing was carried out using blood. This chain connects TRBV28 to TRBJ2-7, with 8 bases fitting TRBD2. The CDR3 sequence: CASSPPGGPDEQYF. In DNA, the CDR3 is TGTGCCAGCAGTCCCCCGGGAGGGCCGGATGAGCAGTACTTC.